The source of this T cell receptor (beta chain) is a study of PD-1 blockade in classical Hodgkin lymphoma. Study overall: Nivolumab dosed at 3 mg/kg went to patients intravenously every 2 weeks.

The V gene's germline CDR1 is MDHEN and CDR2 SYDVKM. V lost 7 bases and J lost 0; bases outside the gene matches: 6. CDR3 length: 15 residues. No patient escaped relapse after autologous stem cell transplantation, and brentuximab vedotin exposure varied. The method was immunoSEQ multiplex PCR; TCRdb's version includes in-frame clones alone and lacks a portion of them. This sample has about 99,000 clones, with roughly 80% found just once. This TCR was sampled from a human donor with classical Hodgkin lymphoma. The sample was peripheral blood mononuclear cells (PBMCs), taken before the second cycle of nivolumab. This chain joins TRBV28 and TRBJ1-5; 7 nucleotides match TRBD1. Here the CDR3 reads CASTPTGPSNQPQHF. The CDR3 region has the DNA TGTGCCAGCACACCGACAGGGCCTAGCAATCAGCCCCAGCATTTT.